This is a list of T cell receptor beta chains from one sample in a study of OX40 agonist ivuxolimab in advanced cancers. Some clones are missing from TCRdb's copy, which holds only in-frame ones; the method was immunoSEQ multiplex PCR. The data hold about 48,000 clones, with around 86% observed a single time. Sequencing was performed on CD4+ or CD8+ T cells sorted from blood, taken in a trial of the OX40 agonist ivuxolimab. These receptor sequences come from an adult with an advanced solid tumor such as melanoma, head and neck, liver or kidney cancer. CDR3s include the opening cysteine and the closing phenylalanine or tryptophan. The D gene is left open where the match is weak. Only part of the rows carry a size: once, few, many, or a class if the clone is expanded.

NA,NA,TRBV18,TRBJ2-5,TGTGCCAGCTCAGGGGCGGCCCAAGAGACCCAGTACTTC,CASSGAAQETQYF
few,NA,TRBV7-2,TRBJ1-2,TGTGCCAGCACCCCCCAAGGGGATTCGAACTATGGCTACACCTTC,CASTPQGDSNYGYTF
once,TRBD2,TRBV11-2,TRBJ2-2,TGTGCCAGCAGCTTGGGGACTAGTACCGGGGAGCTGTTTTTT,CASSLGTSTGELFF
NA,NA,TRBV7-2,TRBJ2-3,TGTGCCAGCAGCTTAGTAGGTAGTTGGCCAGATACGCAGTATTTT,CASSLVGSWPDTQYF
NA,NA,TRBV28,TRBJ2-5,TGTGCCAGCGGCCCCGGGTCCGCTGGGGCAGAGACCCAGTACTTC,CASGPGSAGAETQYF
NA,NA,TRBV15,TRBJ1-3,TGTGCCACCAGCGCCACGTACTCTGGAAACACCATATATTTT,CATSATYSGNTIYF
NA,NA,TRBV27,TRBJ2-4,TGTGCCAGCAGTTTGATAGGGGGGCGTCTAGCCAAAAACATTCAGTACTTC,CASSLIGGRLAKNIQYF
NA,TRBD2,TRBV11-2,TRBJ2-1,TGTGCCAGCAGCTTAGGGACTAGCGGGGCTGGTGAGCAGTTCTTC,CASSLGTSGAGEQFF
NA,NA,TRBV25-1,TRBJ1-2,TGTGCCAGCAGGCCGGGAATGGGGGACGTCCGAGTTTATGGCTACACCTTC,CASRPGMGDVRVYGYTF
few,NA,TRBV14,TRBJ1-2,TGTGCCAGCAGCCAGGGACATACTTACTATGGCTACACCTTC,CASSQGHTYYGYTF
NA,TRBD1,TRBV5-5,TRBJ2-7,TGTGCCAGCAGCCCCCGGCAGGACAGGTGGAGCTCCTACGAGCAGTACTTC,CASSPRQDRWSSYEQYF
NA,TRBD1,TRBV19,TRBJ1-1,TGTGCCAGTATGGACAGGGGCTCCTTTGAAGCTTTCTTT,CASMDRGSFEAFF
once,NA,TRBV5-4,TRBJ1-3,TGTGCCAGCACCTACTTCTCCTATCCTGCCCGCTCTGGAAACACCATATATTTT,CASTYFSYPARSGNTIYF
NA,NA,TRBV19,TRBJ1-5,TGTGCCAGTAGTTCAGGGACGCGACAGCCCCAGCATTTT,CASSSGTRQPQHF
NA,NA,TRBV27,TRBJ1-1,TGTGCCAGCAGTGACAGGAGGAACACTGAAGCTTTCTTT,CASSDRRNTEAFF
NA,NA,TRBV27,TRBJ1-6,TGTGCCAGCAGTTTAGACGGATCAAATTCACCCCTCCACTTT,CASSLDGSNSPLHF
once,NA,TRBV5-6,TRBJ1-2,TGTGCCAGCAGCTTGGGAGATTATGGCTACACCTTC,CASSLGDYGYTF
NA,NA,TRBV4-2,TRBJ2-1,TGTGCCAGCAGCCAAGATTGGGTAGATTACAATGAGCAGTTCTTC,CASSQDWVDYNEQFF
NA,TRBD2,TRBV5-4,TRBJ2-7,TGTGCCAGCAGCTTGCGACATTGGACTAGCGGCCACGAGCAGTACTTC,CASSLRHWTSGHEQYF
NA,NA,TRBV7-8,TRBJ2-6,TGTGCCAGCAGTCGGACCGAGACTGGGGCCAACGTCCTGACTTTC,CASSRTETGANVLTF
NA,TRBD1,TRBV4-1,TRBJ1-5,TGCGCCAGCAGCCAAGGGCAGGGGGCGAGCAATCAGCCCCAGCATTTT,CASSQGQGASNQPQHF
NA,NA,TRBV19,TRBJ1-1,TGTGCCAGTAGTATAGGTTGGGCGGATGAAGCTTTCTTT,CASSIGWADEAFF
few,NA,TRBV10-3,TRBJ1-2,TGTGCCATCAAGGGAGGGGACTATGGCTACACCTTC,CAIKGGDYGYTF
NA,NA,TRBV5-5,TRBJ2-3,TGTGCCAGCAGCTTGGGAGGGATTGGGACAGATACGCAGTATTTT,CASSLGGIGTDTQYF
few,NA,TRBV7-9,TRBJ1-1,TGTGCCAGCAGCCTTCAAGGTTCAGGGGACACTGAAGCTTTCTTT,CASSLQGSGDTEAFF
once,NA,TRBV7-2,TRBJ2-7,TGTGCCAGCAGCCCAGGACCCCTCGGCGGCGAGCAGTACTTC,CASSPGPLGGEQYF
once,TRBD1,TRBV6-5,TRBJ2-4,TGTGCCAGCAGGCGAGGGACAGGGCTATACATTCAGTACTTC,CASRRGTGLYIQYF
NA,NA,TRBV6-5,TRBJ2-7,TGTGCCAGCAGTCCAGCCGGGGCCACCTACGAGCAGTACTTC,CASSPAGATYEQYF
NA,TRBD1,TRBV10-1,TRBJ2-1,TGCGCCAGCAGTGAAGGGGGACAGGGGGTCAATGAGCAGTTCTTC,CASSEGGQGVNEQFF
NA,TRBD2,TRBV14,TRBJ2-1,TGTGCCAGCAGCCAATTACTAGGGACTAGCGCTAATGAGCAGTTCTTC,CASSQLLGTSANEQFF
NA,NA,TRBV9,TRBJ1-4,TGTGCCAGCAGCTCGAGGTCGGTGGGTCGACTGTTTTTT,CASSSRSVGRLFF
NA,TRBD1,TRBV11-2,TRBJ1-1,TGTGCCAGCAGCTTCCCAGAGGGGGCGAGAACTGAAGCTTTCTTT,CASSFPEGARTEAFF
NA,NA,TRBV12-2,TRBJ1-2,TGTGCAAATCGTTCGGGACGGCGCCCAAACTATGGCTACACCTTC,CANRSGRRPNYGYTF
NA,TRBD1,TRBV7-2,TRBJ2-7,TGTGCCAGCCGACGCCCGGGGACAGGGACCTACGAGCAGTACTTC,CASRRPGTGTYEQYF
NA,NA,TRBV7-2,TRBJ2-7,TGTGCCAGCAGCTTAGGAGGGAAAAACGGGGAGCAGTACTTC,CASSLGGKNGEQYF
NA,NA,TRBV12-5,TRBJ2-1,TGTGCTAGTGGTGGTGGAGCGGGCTCCTACAATGAGCAGTTCTTC,CASGGGAGSYNEQFF
NA,NA,TRBV14,TRBJ2-7,TGTGCCAGCAACCCTACTACGTACTTC,CASNPTTYF
NA,TRBD1,TRBV19,TRBJ1-2,TGTGCCAGTATTTCGACAGGGGATAACTATGGCTACACCTTC,CASISTGDNYGYTF
NA,NA,TRBV19,TRBJ2-6,TGTGCCAGTAGGCAGGGTTCTGGGGCCAACGTCCTGACTTTC,CASRQGSGANVLTF
NA,NA,TRBV22-1,TRBJ1-2,TGTCCTGGGAGTGGTTGGGGAGCGAGAAAGACCTATGGCTACACCTTC,CPGSGWGARKTYGYTF
NA,NA,TRBV7-9,TRBJ2-2,TGTGCCAGCAGCTCCCGCCTGGAGCTGTTTTTT,CASSSRLELFF
NA,TRBD1,TRBV7-9,TRBJ1-2,TGTGCCAGCAGCTTAGGTCAGGCAGGGGGCGACTATGGCTACACCTTC,CASSLGQAGGDYGYTF
NA,NA,TRBV4-3,TRBJ2-2,TGCGCCAGCAGCCAAGAGCAGGGGAACACCGGGGAGCTGTTTTTT,CASSQEQGNTGELFF
NA,TRBD1,TRBV5-6,TRBJ1-1,TGTGCCAGCAGCGAGGGACAGGGGCGAGGGGACACTGAAGCTTTCTTT,CASSEGQGRGDTEAFF
NA,TRBD1,TRBV5-4,TRBJ2-5,TGTGCCAGCAGCCCCCGGTCGGTAGGGGGCGCAAAGACCCAGTACTTC,CASSPRSVGGAKTQYF
NA,NA,TRBV7-9,TRBJ1-4,TGTGCCAGCAGCTTGCCGAGGGGGACTAATGAAAAACTGTTTTTT,CASSLPRGTNEKLFF
NA,TRBD1,TRBV7-2,TRBJ2-7,TGTGCCAGCAAAGAGGGGGCGGCCACCTACGAGCAGTACTTC,CASKEGAATYEQYF
NA,NA,TRBV5-1,TRBJ2-5,TGCGCCAGCAGCTTGGGGGCCCAGCAAGAGACCCAGTACTTC,CASSLGAQQETQYF
NA,TRBD1,TRBV6-5,TRBJ2-7,TGTGCCAGCAGCCCGGACAGGTACGAGCAGTACTTC,CASSPDRYEQYF